This T cell receptor beta chain was sequenced for a study of shared clonotypes between healthy human individuals. Study-wide results and caveats: Lower generation probabilities were found for non-shared clonotypes than for those shared by all four donors. The sharing of approximately 4.6% of naive CD4 clonotypes was seen across a few donors.

The CDR3 has 15 residues. Unmatched junction bases numbered 6, after V lost 4 bases and J lost 6 bases. Germline-derived CDR1 and CDR2 are SGHRS and YFSETQ. The protocol was immunoSEQ multiplex PCR, while the TCRdb copy is restricted to in-frame clones and leaves out a portion. The sample includes about 660,000 clones, around 72% of them seen just once. Points on this clone: Its antigen remains unidentified.

Memory CD4+ cells were the fraction left after CD45RA+ naive selection. The source is a woman aged 25-40 years in good health. The rearrangement links TRBV5-1 to TRBJ1-4; 10 nucleotides agree with TRBD1. Sample: memory CD4+ T cells sorted from blood. Subset noted: CD45RA-negative fraction. The CDR3, as DNA: TGCGCCAGCAGCATAAGGACAGGGGGAGATGAAAAACTGTTTTTT. It is translated as CASSIRTGGDEKLFF.